The 24 T cell receptor beta chains given below trace back to one sample, sequenced in a study of identical twins. One entry per CDR3 protein, called by TCRdb with MiXCR from the 5' RACE reads. The repertoire holds about 280,000 distinct CDR3 sequences, with about 8% as singletons. The same sample was also studied in work on yellow fever vaccine responses in identical twins.

Sequencing was done on a sample of memory (CD45RO+) T cells sorted from blood. The source is a woman younger than 35 in good health.

Worth noting for this clonotype: An end of the junction does not agree with germline; a read error may underlie this. The CDR3 reads CASGPPSGRPRGGYTF. The CDR3 DNA is TGCGCCAGCGGTCCCCCAAGCGGCAGGCCCCGGGGAGGCTACACTTTC. The gene calls are TRBV4-1 and TRBJ1-2; D remains ambiguous. There are 16 residues in the CDR3. Germline CDR1 reads MGHRA; CDR2 reads YSYEKL.

V and J are TRBV5-1 and TRBJ2-1; D is uncertain. With 4 bases removed from V and 6 bases from J, the gap between germline ends came to 17 bases. The germline V gene has CDR1 SGHRS and CDR2 YFSETQ. The length of the CDR3 is 15 residues. CDR3 region: CASSKSGEKSNEQFF. The CDR3 DNA sequence: TGCGCCAGCAGCAAATCAGGAGAAAAAAGCAATGAGCAGTTCTTC.

This clonotype was found a few times. The chain couples TRBV20-1 to TRBJ2-5; D not resolved. CDR3 length equals 12 residues. Germline V CDR1 and CDR2: DFQATT, SNEGSKA (reference sequence). V lost 7 bases, J lost 1 base, and 10 bases lay in between. The CDR3 DNA reads TGCAGTGTACAAAACCTCCAAGAGACCCAGTACTTC. Encoded protein: CSVQNLQETQYF.

This clonotype was picked up many times. The genes are TRBV25-1 and TRBJ1-2, with D possibly matching TRBD1 (6 bases). With 2 bases removed from V and 2 bases from J, the gap between germline ends came to 12 bases. The CDR3 contains 15 residues. Germline values: CDR1 MGHDK, CDR2 SYGVNS. CDR3 sequence (DNA): TGTGCCAGCAGTGAAAGTTGGACAGAGAACTATGGCTACACCTTC. This gives the protein CASSESWTENYGYTF.

This clonotype was counted between two and nine times. The V call is TRBV6-6, the J call TRBJ1-4; no reliable D call. The CDR3 covers 13 residues. Germline V gene lookup returns CDR1 MNHNY and CDR2 SVGAGI (reference sequence). Trimming pared 5 bases from V and 7 bases from J, leaving 11 bases between. In nucleotides, the CDR3 is TGTGCCAGCAGTAATAAGACTCGTGAAAAACTGTTTTTT. Its protein is CASSNKTREKLFF.

This clonotype was found a few times. This chain links TRBV6-1 with TRBJ1-6; no clear D gene. V was cut by 3 bases and J by 10 bases, with 10 bases left in between. The length of the CDR3 is 13 residues. The germline V gene has CDR1 MNHNS and CDR2 SASEGT. As DNA, the CDR3 is TGTGCCAGCAGTGAGGACTCTGCCTCACCCCTCCACTTT. This sequence encodes CASSEDSASPLHF.

The V gene is TRBV28, the J gene TRBJ2-1; 7 positions match TRBD2. Germline loops: CDR1 MDHEN, CDR2 SYDVKM. Trimming cost V 3 bases and J 5 bases; bases outside gene matches: 4. The CDR3 extends over 14 amino acids. In DNA form, the CDR3 reads TGTGCCAGCAGTTTGACCAGCGGGGACAATGAGCAGTTCTTC. Its translation is CASSLTSGDNEQFF.

This clonotype was found many times. The chain carries TRBV7-6 and TRBJ2-3, with 12 bases that match TRBD1. Germline assignment: CDR1 SGHVS and CDR2 FNYEAQ. The length of the CDR3 is 18 residues. Trimming cost V 5 bases and J 0 bases; bases outside gene matches: 9. The DNA of the CDR3 is TGTGCCAGCAGCCTATTACCGGGACAGGGGGCGAGCACAGATACGCAGTATTTT. Its protein is CASSLLPGQGASTDTQYF.

The chain carries TRBV2 and TRBJ2-4, with D perhaps TRBD1 or TRBD2 (5 bases each). CDR1 is SNHLY and CDR2 is FYNNEI in the germline V gene. The CDR3 consists of 13 residues. V dropped 0 bases and J dropped 10 bases, with 10 bases sitting between them. The CDR3: CASSEAWDQIQYF. For the CDR3, the DNA is TGTGCCAGCAGTGAAGCCTGGGACCAAATTCAGTACTTC.

This clonotype showed up just a few times. The chain recombines TRBV7-9 with TRBJ2-1; D possibly corresponds to TRBD1 (5 bases). V shed 5 bases and J shed 8 bases, with 22 bases lying between them. This CDR3 has 16 amino acids. Germline V gives CDR1 SEHNR, CDR2 FQNEAQ (reference sequence). The chain's CDR3 is CASSPSGIGSFDEQFF. Here the CDR3 DNA reads TGTGCCAGCAGCCCCTCAGGGATTGGCAGCTTCGATGAGCAGTTCTTC.

There are many counts of this clonotype. This chain uses TRBV12-3 or TRBV12-4 with TRBJ2-7; 9 nucleotides align to TRBD1. Trimming took 5 bases from V and 3 from J; bases not matched to a gene: 5. CDR3 length: 14 residues. The CDR3 spells CASSPLGQGYEQYF. CDR3 in DNA: TGTGCCAGCAGTCCCCTGGGACAGGGCTACGAGCAGTACTTC.

This clonotype was observed at least ten times. The chain joins TRBV3-1 to TRBJ2-2; no clear D. The V gene lost 0 bases and the J gene lost 4 bases, with 9 bases spanning the gap. CDR3 length: 15 amino acids. Germline V gene data show CDR1 as LGHDT and CDR2 as YNNKEL (reference sequence). The CDR3 DNA reads as TGTGCCAGCAGCCAAGATCCCGGACCCACCGGGGAGCTGTTTTTT. It encodes CASSQDPGPTGELFF.

In its sample, this clonotype was seen many times. This sequence joins TRBV20-1 and TRBJ1-1; D not certain. The CDR3 consists of 13 residues. The germline V and J ends were trimmed by 3 bases and 1 base, with 9 bases remaining between them. Germline V gene data show CDR1 as DFQATT and CDR2 as SNEGSKA (reference sequence). CDR3 amino acids: CSARYTTNTEAFF. The DNA of the CDR3 is TGCAGTGCTAGGTATACAACGAACACTGAAGCTTTCTTT.

The V call is TRBV20-1, the J call TRBJ2-5; 13 positions agree with TRBD2. Germline V CDR1 and CDR2: DFQATT, SNEGSKA (reference sequence). The CDR3 has 15 amino acids. V was clipped by 4 bases and J by 5 bases; unmatched bases: 7. The CDR3, as DNA: TGCAGTGCTACGGGACTAGCGGGAACGATGGAGACCCAGTACTTC. Amino acids: CSATGLAGTMETQYF.

A word on this clonotype: This could be a read error, since a much larger clone is one nucleotide away. This chain uses TRBV12-3 or TRBV12-4 with TRBJ1-2; TRBD1 might be the D (5 bases). V dropped 2 bases and J dropped 5 bases, with 12 bases sitting between them. This CDR3 region has 14 residues. The CDR3 nucleotides are TGTGCCAGCAGTTTACAGGGAGGGTTGTATGGCTACACCTTC. Protein sequence: CASSLQGGLYGYTF.

This clonotype was counted a few times. The chain uses TRBV15 and TRBJ2-3, with TRBD1 as a possible D gene (6 bases). V shed 1 base and J shed 14 bases, with 25 bases lying between them. The CDR3 runs to 16 residues. Germline CDR1 and CDR2: LNHNV and YYDKDF (reference sequence). In nucleotides, the CDR3 is TGTGCCACCAGCAGAGGAGCAGCTACCAGGACAGATAGTCTGTATTTT. Its protein is CATSRGAATRTDSLYF.

This clonotype occurred a few times. V and J are TRBV3-1 and TRBJ2-7; no firm D call. V was pared by 4 bases and J by 2 bases, with 9 bases between. The CDR3 totals 13 residues. Germline-derived CDR1 and CDR2 are LGHDT and YNNKEL (reference sequence). This chain's CDR3 is CASSPRYAYEQYF. The CDR3 DNA is TGTGCCAGCAGCCCACGTTATGCCTACGAGCAGTACTTC.

There are many counts of this clonotype. The chain uses TRBV27 and TRBJ1-6; 7 nucleotides agree with TRBD1. This CDR3 is built from 16 residues. From germline, CDR1 is MNHEY and CDR2 SMNVEV (reference sequence). The V segment lost 3 bases and the J segment 5 bases; nucleotides outside the gene matches: 7. CDR3: CASSLGQTLDNSPLHF. The CDR3 DNA reads TGTGCCAGCAGTTTGGGACAGACTCTTGATAATTCACCCCTCCACTTT.

This clonotype has at least ten counts. The chain joins TRBV7-9 to TRBJ2-5, with D perhaps TRBD1 (5 bases). V dropped 0 bases and J dropped 1 base, with 6 bases sitting between them. The CDR3 runs to 14 residues. The germline CDR1 and CDR2 sequences are SEHNR and FQNEAQ (reference sequence). CDR3 sequence reads: CASSLAGAQETQYF. The CDR3 region has the DNA TGTGCCAGCAGCTTAGCAGGGGCCCAAGAGACCCAGTACTTC.

This sequence joins TRBV15 and TRBJ1-2; no reliable D call. The germline gives CDR1 LNHNV, CDR2 YYDKDF (reference sequence). V was clipped by 0 bases and J by 0 bases, with 8 bases between them. The CDR3 consists of 15 residues. CDR3: CATSRDAGANYGYTF. CDR3 bases: TGTGCCACCAGCAGAGATGCCGGAGCTAACTATGGCTACACCTTC.

The rearrangement uses TRBV28 and TRBJ2-7; no reliable D call. The CDR3 covers 11 residues. Germline V lookup: CDR1 MDHEN, CDR2 SYDVKM. CDR3: CGSRGVYEQYV. The CDR3 bases are TGTGGCAGCCGAGGTGTGTACGAGCAGTACGTC.

This clonotype was seen a handful of times. This chain joins TRBV12-3 or TRBV12-4 and TRBJ2-6; unclear D gene. The V end was cut by 2 bases, the J end by 1 base, with 6 bases between. This CDR3 contains 15 residues. CDR3: CASSLTRSGANVLTF. The CDR3 DNA reads as TGTGCCAGCAGTTTAACAAGATCTGGGGCCAACGTCCTGACTTTC.

This clonotype was counted many times. This chain connects TRBV12-3 or TRBV12-4 to TRBJ2-3, with 13 bases aligning to TRBD2. The CDR3 is 15 amino acids. Trimming removed 4 bases from V and 6 bases from J; junction bases left unmatched: 4. CDR3 in DNA: TGTGCCAGCAGTTCACTAGCGGGAGGGCCCGATACGCAGTATTTT. It encodes CASSSLAGGPDTQYF.

The chain has TRBV7-9 and TRBJ2-5, with D tentatively TRBD2 (6 bases). V was cut by 5 bases and J by 5 bases, with 21 bases left in between. CDR1 is SEHNR and CDR2 is FQNEAQ in the germline V gene (reference sequence). There are 16 residues in the CDR3. CDR3 protein: CASSHGGWRSGETQYF. The CDR3 nucleotides read TGTGCCAGCAGCCACGGGGGATGGAGATCAGGGGAGACCCAGTACTTC.